The 20 T cell receptor beta chains listed next were all sequenced from one sample in a study of chemoradiotherapy in HPV16-positive cancers. Profiled with immunoSEQ multiplex PCR; TCRdb holds only in-frame clones, not every one. This table holds more than 30,000 clones, approximately 90% found once. The material was blood, obtained from a patient who underwent chemoradiotherapy. Source of these receptors: a human donor with HPV-associated anogenital cancer.

The chain recombines TRBV6-5 with TRBJ1-1, with TRBD1 as a possible D gene (5 bases). This CDR3 comprises 14 residues. Germline V gene data show CDR1 as MNHEY and CDR2 as SVGAGI. V was cut by 6 bases and J by 5 bases, with 16 bases left in between. CDR3 region: CASSPPAGTTEAFF. DNA of the CDR3: TGTGCCAGCAGCCCACCGGCAGGGACGACTGAAGCTTTCTTT.

The chain couples TRBV6-1 to TRBJ1-3; D ambiguous. The CDR3 is 18 residues long. Germline CDR1 reads MNHNS; CDR2 reads SASEGT. Trimming left V 2 bases short and J 0 bases short, with 17 bases between. The CDR3 reads CASSEKWVERSSGNTIYF. CDR3 nucleotides: TGTGCCAGCAGTGAAAAGTGGGTAGAACGGAGCTCTGGAAACACCATATATTTT.

The chain employs TRBV5-1 and TRBJ2-5; 8 nucleotides line up with TRBD2. The CDR3 totals 15 residues. CDR1 SGHRS and CDR2 YFSETQ come from the germline V gene. The J segment lost 2 bases and the V segment lost 4 bases, leaving 7 bases of the junction unmatched. The CDR3 sequence: CASSPGGVRQETQYF. CDR3 nucleotide sequence: TGCGCCAGCAGCCCGGGAGGGGTCCGTCAAGAGACCCAGTACTTC.

The rearrangement links TRBV19 to TRBJ1-2, with TRBD1 matching 8 bases. Unmatched junction bases numbered 6, after V lost 4 bases and J lost 8 bases. This CDR3 region has 13 residues. Germline CDR1 reads LNHDA; CDR2 reads SQIVND (reference sequence). The CDR3 DNA reads TGTGCCAGTAGTACCCGGACAGGGAACGGCTACACCTTC. Translating it yields CASSTRTGNGYTF.

The V and J genes are TRBV7-2 and TRBJ1-5; 9 nucleotides agree with TRBD1. The V segment lost 4 bases and the J segment 3 bases; nucleotides outside the gene matches: 10. Per the germline V gene, CDR1 is SGHTA and CDR2 is FQGNSA. The length of the CDR3 is 17 residues. In DNA, the CDR3 is TGTGCCAGCAGCTCTTCCGTCGGACAGGGGATCAATCAGCCCCAGCATTTT. Residues: CASSSSVGQGINQPQHF. The full variable domain, completed using reference TRBV7-2 and TRBJ1-5, is GAGVSQSPSNKVTEKGKDVELRCDPISGHTALYWYRQSLGQGLEFLIYFQGNSAPDKSGLPSDRFSAERTGGSVSTLTIQRTQQEDSAVYLCASSSSVGQGINQPQHFGDGTRLSIL.

This chain connects TRBV7-8 to TRBJ2-3; D unclear. The length of the CDR3 is 12 residues. With 4 bases removed from V and 6 bases from J, the gap between germline ends came to 8 bases. Germline lookup yields CDR1 SGHVS and CDR2 FQNEAQ. The CDR3 region is CASSSARDTQYF. The CDR3 DNA reads TGTGCCAGCAGCTCGGCACGTGATACGCAGTATTTT.

The rearrangement uses TRBV5-1 and TRBJ2-1, with no clear D. CDR1 is SGHRS and CDR2 is YFSETQ in the germline V gene. Trimming removed 0 bases from V and 3 bases from J, with 7 bases in between. CDR3 length: 14 amino acids. The CDR3 DNA is TGCGCCAGCAGCTTGGGGGCGGTCTACAATGAGCAGTTCTTC. Translating gives CASSLGAVYNEQFF.

The V and J genes are TRBV5-1 and TRBJ1-4; no definite D call. CDR1 and CDR2 from the germline V gene are SGHRS and YFSETQ. The germline V and J ends were trimmed by 0 bases and 6 bases, with 3 bases remaining between them. The CDR3 covers 12 residues. The CDR3 is CASSLEDEKLFF. Here the CDR3 DNA reads TGCGCCAGCAGCTTGGAGGATGAAAAACTGTTTTTT.

This chain connects TRBV9 to TRBJ2-3, with 11 bases aligning to TRBD2. This CDR3 comprises 17 residues. The V gene's germline CDR1 is SGDLS and CDR2 YYNGEE. Trimming at V came to 2 bases and at J to 2 bases, leaving 7 bases not matched to a gene. The CDR3: CASSVGLAALPTDTQYF. DNA of the CDR3: TGTGCCAGCAGCGTGGGACTAGCGGCCCTCCCCACAGATACGCAGTATTTT.

This chain links TRBV7-3 with TRBJ1-1, with D uncertain. Per germline, CDR1 SGHTA and CDR2 FQGTGA. This CDR3 contains 13 residues. With 2 bases removed from V and 1 base from J, the gap between germline ends came to 5 bases. CDR3 coding DNA: TGTGCCAGCAGCTTAGAGAGGAACACTGAAGCTTTCTTT. This encodes CASSLERNTEAFF.

This clone came up a few times. CDR3 in DNA: TGTGCCAGCAGTGAAGTAGCAGGGGGCTCATATGGCTACACCTTC. Amino acids: CASSEVAGGSYGYTF. The chain combines TRBV6-1 with TRBJ1-2; 8 bases fit TRBD1. The CDR3 runs to 15 residues. With V trimmed by 1 base and J by 5 bases, 6 bases remained unmatched. Germline-derived CDR1 and CDR2 are MNHNS and SASEGT.

The chain links TRBV6-1 to TRBJ2-1; tentative D call: TRBD1 (5 bases). The V gene lost 2 bases and the J gene lost 5 bases, with 10 bases spanning the gap. Germline CDR1 MNHNS, CDR2 SASEGT. This CDR3 has 14 amino acids. The CDR3 DNA sequence: TGTGCCAGCAGTGAATGGGGCAGCAACAATGAGCAGTTCTTC. It yields the protein CASSEWGSNNEQFF.

The V and J genes are TRBV27 and TRBJ1-5; unclear D gene. This CDR3 is 14 amino acids long. V was trimmed by 3 bases and J by 0 bases, leaving 6 bases between them. Germline V lookup: CDR1 MNHEY, CDR2 SMNVEV (reference sequence). CDR3 loop: CASSLGSSNQPQHF. The CDR3, as DNA: TGTGCCAGCAGTTTGGGCAGTAGCAATCAGCCCCAGCATTTT.

The chain links TRBV9 to TRBJ1-4; TRBD1 aligns across 8 bases. Germline assignment: CDR1 SGDLS and CDR2 YYNGEE. The CDR3 has 17 residues. The trim removed 0 bases at V and 5 bases at J, leaving 9 bases unmatched. CDR3 sequence reads: CASSVEGHGTGNEKLFF. The CDR3 nucleotides are TGTGCCAGCAGCGTAGAGGGGCATGGGACAGGAAATGAAAAACTGTTTTTT.

This rearrangement joins TRBV19 to TRBJ1-4; 7 nucleotides agree with TRBD1. CDR1 is LNHDA, CDR2 SQIVND, per germline (reference sequence). The CDR3 is 15 residues long. Trimming removed 4 bases from V and 5 bases from J; junction bases left unmatched: 7. CDR3 nucleotides: TGTGCCAGTAGTAAAGGGGGCGCGCTCAATGAAAAACTGTTTTTT. This codes for CASSKGGALNEKLFF.

This chain joins TRBV6-5 and TRBJ1-4, with D possibly matching TRBD1 (5 bases). Germline CDR1 MNHEY, CDR2 SVGAGI. This CDR3 is built from 15 residues. Trimming left V 5 bases short and J 8 bases short, with 18 bases between. The CDR3, as DNA: TGTGCCAGCAGTGGGGCGGGGTTGGGTACGGAAAAACTGTTTTTT. Translation gives CASSGAGLGTEKLFF.

The V call is TRBV5-5, the J call TRBJ1-1; D gene ambiguous. This CDR3 comprises 13 residues. Germline CDR1 SGHKS, CDR2 YYEKEE (reference sequence). V lost 0 bases, J lost 7 bases, and 10 bases lay in between. The CDR3 region has the DNA TGTGCCAGCAGCTTGGATCGAGGGTTTGAAGCTTTCTTT. It is translated as CASSLDRGFEAFF.

This sequence joins TRBV27 and TRBJ2-3, with a weak D call TRBD2 (5 bases). The V end lost 4 bases, the J end lost 4 bases, and 18 bases lay between the germline ends. Germline V gene sequence: CDR1 MNHEY, CDR2 SMNVEV (reference sequence). The CDR3 consists of 16 residues. CDR3 amino acids: CASSSFSVGAADTQYF. The CDR3 DNA follows: TGTGCCAGCAGTTCCTTTAGCGTTGGAGCGGCAGATACGCAGTATTTT.

The chain has TRBV10-1 and TRBJ2-5; 13 bases are a match to TRBD2. The ends lost 3 bases at V and 4 bases at J; junction bases unmatched: 14. The CDR3 has 19 amino acids. Germline V gives CDR1 WNHNN, CDR2 SYGVQD (reference sequence). CDR3 DNA: TGCGCCAGCAGTGACCGAGGACTAGCGGGAGTGAGGGTAAGAGAGACCCAGTACTTC. As protein: CASSDRGLAGVRVRETQYF.

The chain employs TRBV5-1 and TRBJ1-2; D is uncertain. Germline V gene lookup returns CDR1 SGHRS and CDR2 YFSETQ. The ends were cut back, 0 bases at V and 6 bases at J, with 6 bases in the middle. The CDR3 has 12 residues. The CDR3 DNA is TGCGCCAGCAGCTTGGGTCCGGATGGCTACACCTTC. This sequence encodes CASSLGPDGYTF.